This TCR beta chain appears in the sequencing data of a study of identical twins. TCRdb processed the 5' RACE reads anew with MiXCR; each CDR3 protein has one entry. The repertoire holds roughly 570,000 distinct CDR3 sequences, roughly 9.5% seen once, with around 3% in the top ten. The CDR3 contains 14 residues. V shed 9 bases, J shed 6 bases, and the junction held 7 bases outside the gene matches. Per the germline V gene, CDR1 is LGHDT and CDR2 is YNNKEL (reference sequence). This sample was also put to use in a study of yellow fever vaccine responses in identical twins.

This sequence joins TRBV3-1 and TRBJ2-1, with 11 bases aligning to TRBD2. The sequence came from a woman under 30 in good health. The sequenced sample consisted of PBMCs. The CDR3 DNA follows: TGTGCCAGTCGCGTAGCGGGGGGGCGCAATGAGCAGTTCTTC. This encodes CASRVAGGRNEQFF.